These 32 T cell receptor beta chains were all obtained from the same sample, sequenced in a study of response to subunit inactivated influenza vaccine. One entry per CDR3 protein, called by TCRdb with MiXCR from the RT-PCR reads. The data show more than 150,000 distinct CDR3 sequences, around 10% seen once. This specimen consisted of CD8+ T cells sorted from PBMCs, obtained 23 to 25 months after vaccination. These receptors were taken from a man aged 45 to 70 who received an inactivated influenza vaccine.

This clonotype was observed a handful of times. J is TRBJ2-7 and V is TRBV7-2, with TRBD2 identical over 7 bases. V was clipped by 2 bases and J by 1 base; unmatched bases: 2. The CDR3 has 14 amino acids. Germline lookup yields CDR1 SGHTA and CDR2 FQGNSA. The CDR3 coding sequence is TGTGCCAGCAGCTTACTAGCGGTGTCCTACGAGCAGTACTTC. Translating it yields CASSLLAVSYEQYF. Using reference TRBV7-2 and TRBJ2-7 for the parts outside the CDR3, the full variable domain is GAGVSQSPSNKVTEKGKDVELRCDPISGHTALYWYRQSLGQGLEFLIYFQGNSAPDKSGLPSDRFSAERTGGSVSTLTIQRTQQEDSAVYLCASSLLAVSYEQYFGPGTRLTVT.

This sequence joins TRBV7-9 and TRBJ1-1; D not certain. CDR1 SEHNR and CDR2 FQNEAQ come from the germline V gene (reference sequence). V was trimmed by 4 bases and J by 6 bases, leaving 18 bases between them. The CDR3 consists of 15 residues. The DNA of the CDR3 is TGTGCCAGCAGCTCTCTGACTTGGACCTCCCCTGAAGCTTTCTTT. It codes for CASSSLTWTSPEAFF.

This chain joins TRBV4-3 and TRBJ2-1, with 8 nucleotides matching TRBD2. Germline-derived CDR1 and CDR2 are LGHNA and YSLEER. This CDR3 spans 15 amino acids. V was clipped by 1 base and J by 6 bases; unmatched bases: 5. CDR3 DNA sequence: TGCGCCAGCAGCCAAGTTGACGGGGGGGTCAATGAGCAGTTCTTC. As protein: CASSQVDGGVNEQFF.

In this sample, this clonotype turned up many times. The V gene is TRBV4-3, the J gene TRBJ2-7; D tentatively fits TRBD1 or TRBD2 (5 bases each). V was pared by 0 bases and J by 3 bases, with 15 bases between. CDR3 size: 16 residues. Germline lookup yields CDR1 LGHNA and CDR2 YSLEER. DNA for the CDR3: TGCGCCAGCAGCCAAGAAGGACAAGCGGCCGTCTACGAGCAGTACTTC. It codes for CASSQEGQAAVYEQYF.

This clonotype was counted between two and nine times. CDR3 sequence reads: CASSPARVNTGELFF. CDR3 bases: TGTGCCAGCAGTCCGGCCAGGGTGAACACCGGGGAGCTGTTTTTT. This sequence joins TRBV12-3 or TRBV12-4 and TRBJ2-2, with D possibly being TRBD1 (5 bases). Trimming stripped 5 bases from V and 1 base from J, with 11 bases between. This CDR3 comprises 15 residues.

This clonotype occurred many times. The rearrangement links TRBV20-1 to TRBJ2-1; D tentatively fits TRBD1 or TRBD2 (5 bases each). CDR3 length: 11 amino acids. Trimming removed 7 bases at V and 3 bases at J, with 7 bases between. Germline-derived CDR1 and CDR2 are DFQATT and SNEGSKA (reference sequence). The chain's CDR3 is CSGGNYNEQFF. CDR3 nucleotide sequence: TGCAGTGGGGGGAACTACAATGAGCAGTTCTTC.

This clonotype has at least ten counts. CDR3 sequence: CASRTEGGGAADTQYF. In nucleotides, the CDR3 is TGTGCCAGCAGAACAGAAGGGGGGGGAGCGGCAGATACGCAGTATTTT. The chain recombines TRBV7-9 with TRBJ2-3, with D possibly TRBD2 on 7 matching bases. The V gene's germline CDR1 is SEHNR and CDR2 FQNEAQ (reference sequence). Deletions cut 6 bases from V and 4 bases from J, with 20 bases between. The CDR3 consists of 16 residues.

This clonotype has a single count. The J gene is TRBJ2-7, the V gene TRBV6-2 or TRBV6-3; D is perhaps TRBD2 (5 bases). CDR3 size: 14 residues. Per germline, CDR1 MNHEY and CDR2 SVGEGT. Between the trimmed V and J ends, which lost 4 bases and 0 bases, there was a span of 10 bases. Here the CDR3 reads CASSFRDSSYEQYF. CDR3 nucleotide sequence: TGTGCCAGCAGTTTCCGGGATAGCTCCTACGAGCAGTACTTC.

The table lists this clonotype with a few counts. The chain couples TRBV7-2 to TRBJ2-1; no clear D gene. The germline V and J ends were trimmed by 5 bases and 3 bases, with 14 bases remaining between them. The V gene's germline CDR1 is SGHTA and CDR2 FQGNSA. CDR3 length: 15 residues. CDR3 region: CASSVYAEIYNEQFF. The CDR3 region has the DNA TGTGCCAGCAGCGTGTATGCGGAGATCTACAATGAGCAGTTCTTC.

The chain carries TRBV5-1 and TRBJ2-7, with D uncertain. The CDR3 has 14 amino acids. In germline, CDR1 is SGHRS, CDR2 YFSETQ. Between the trimmed V and J ends, which lost 0 bases and 3 bases, there was a span of 10 bases. As DNA, the CDR3 is TGCGCCAGCAGCTTGGCCGGCAGCTACTACGAGCAGTACTTC. This sequence encodes CASSLAGSYYEQYF.

This clonotype has just a few counts. V usage is TRBV5-1 and J usage is TRBJ2-3; D not resolved. V shed 3 bases and J shed 0 bases, with 8 bases lying between them. Looked up from germline, CDR1 is SGHRS and CDR2 is YFSETQ. This CDR3 spans 14 amino acids. CDR3 sequence: CASSSTPSTDTQYF. DNA of the CDR3: TGCGCCAGCAGCTCGACACCTAGCACAGATACGCAGTATTTT.

The rearrangement joins TRBV4-1 to TRBJ2-5, with D unclear. Looked up from germline, CDR1 is MGHRA and CDR2 is YSYEKL. This CDR3 contains 15 residues. Trimming removed 5 bases from V and 0 bases from J, with 13 bases in between. CDR3 coding DNA: TGCGCCAGCAGCTATCGACCCACAGACCAAGAGACCCAGTACTTC. It codes for CASSYRPTDQETQYF.

This clonotype was counted at least ten times. The rearrangement links TRBV9 to TRBJ2-1, with a possible D match to TRBD2 (6 bases). This CDR3 contains 11 residues. Trimming stripped 5 bases from V and 9 bases from J, with 9 bases between. Germline lookup yields CDR1 SGDLS and CDR2 YYNGEE. The CDR3 DNA reads TGTGCCAGCAGGGGGGGAGGTGAGCAGTTCTTC. Translating gives CASRGGGEQFF.

A few counts support this clonotype. This rearrangement joins TRBV10-3 to TRBJ2-7, with TRBD2 as a possible D gene (6 bases). The V gene's germline CDR1 is ENHRY and CDR2 SYGVKD. The ends were cut back, 6 bases at V and 2 bases at J, with 14 bases in the middle. The CDR3 loop spans 14 amino acids. CDR3 sequence reads: CAISGGSTTYEQYF. The DNA for the CDR3 is TGTGCCATCAGCGGAGGGTCCACGACCTACGAGCAGTACTTC.

The V call is TRBV4-1, the J call TRBJ2-5; D is possibly TRBD1 (5 bases). This CDR3 region has 15 residues. V lost 4 bases and J 4 bases, leaving 16 bases between the germline ends. Germline V lookup: CDR1 MGHRA, CDR2 YSYEKL. The CDR3 spells CASSRQGRGGETQYF. CDR3 coding DNA: TGCGCCAGCAGCCGCCAAGGAAGGGGCGGAGAGACCCAGTACTTC.

The rearrangement joins TRBV7-9 to TRBJ1-1; D not certain. Trimming left V 5 bases short and J 6 bases short, with 16 bases between. The CDR3 extends over 14 amino acids. Germline CDR1 reads SEHNR; CDR2 reads FQNEAQ (reference sequence). In nucleotides, the CDR3 is TGTGCCAGCAGCCCTATTAGGCAGCCCGCTGAAGCTTTCTTT. It encodes CASSPIRQPAEAFF. Looking up the rest from reference TRBV7-9 and TRBJ1-1 gives the full variable domain: DTGVSQNPRHKITKRGQNVTFRCDPISEHNRLYWYRQTLGQGPEFLTYFQNEAQLEKSRLLSDRFSAERPKGSFSTLEIQRTEQGDSAMYLCASSPIRQPAEAFFGQGTRLTVV.

The sample holds many counts of this clonotype. This sequence joins TRBV28 and TRBJ2-7; tentative D call: TRBD2 (6 bases). The germline V and J ends were trimmed by 1 base and 0 bases, with 13 bases remaining between them. The CDR3 spans 16 residues. CDR1 is MDHEN, CDR2 SYDVKM, per germline. CDR3 sequence reads: CASSLYLGGSSYEQYF. The CDR3 DNA is TGTGCCAGCAGTTTATACCTGGGGGGAAGCTCCTACGAGCAGTACTTC.

The chain links TRBV11-2 to TRBJ2-5; 8 bases are shared with TRBD1. This CDR3 is 15 amino acids long. V dropped 1 base and J dropped 5; count of bases not matched to a gene: 6. The V gene's germline CDR1 is SGHAT and CDR2 FQNNGV. The CDR3 reads CASSLGDRLKETQYF. The CDR3 region has the DNA TGTGCCAGCAGCTTAGGGGACAGGTTGAAGGAGACCCAGTACTTC.

In DNA, the CDR3 is TGTGCCAGCAGCTTAGCAGCCGATTCAGGAGCTTTCTTT. This translates into CASSLAADSGAFF. The chain couples TRBV7-9 to TRBJ1-1; D gene ambiguous. Trimming left V 0 bases short and J 10 bases short, with 12 bases between. Germline V CDR1 and CDR2: SEHNR, FQNEAQ (reference sequence). The CDR3 extends over 13 amino acids.

The chain combines TRBV5-6 with TRBJ2-3; 8 nucleotides line up with TRBD1. J gave up 2 bases and V 3 bases, and 5 bases lay outside the gene matches. This CDR3 spans 15 amino acids. The V gene's germline CDR1 is SGHDT and CDR2 YYEEEE. In nucleotides, the CDR3 is TGTGCCAGCAGCTACGGGACAGGTCTCACAGATACGCAGTATTTT. Protein: CASSYGTGLTDTQYF.

V gene TRBV4-3 combines with J gene TRBJ2-1, with D perhaps TRBD2 (6 bases). Germline lookup yields CDR1 LGHNA and CDR2 YSLEER. V dropped 0 bases and J dropped 4 bases, with 16 bases sitting between them. The CDR3 consists of 17 residues. This chain's CDR3 is CASSQDGRGRIYNEQFF. DNA for the CDR3: TGCGCCAGCAGCCAAGATGGGCGGGGACGAATTTACAATGAGCAGTTCTTC.

This chain uses TRBV27 with TRBJ1-2; 7 bases align to TRBD1. V lost 1 base to trimming and J lost 6 bases; unmatched junction nucleotides: 8. Germline assignment: CDR1 MNHEY and CDR2 SMNVEV (reference sequence). There are 15 residues in the CDR3. The CDR3 DNA follows: TGTGCCAGCAGTTTATTTTCAGGGGGACCCGATGGCTACACCTTC. This translates into CASSLFSGGPDGYTF.

There are a few counts of this clonotype. V gene TRBV6-5 combines with J gene TRBJ2-5, with D perhaps matching TRBD2 (5 bases). The CDR3 extends over 16 amino acids. Germline assignment: CDR1 MNHEY and CDR2 SVGAGI. V gave up 0 bases and J gave up 1 base, with 12 bases separating them. The CDR3 is CASSYSAGATQETQYF. In nucleotides, the CDR3 is TGTGCCAGCAGTTACTCGGCGGGCGCAACCCAAGAGACCCAGTACTTC.

The table lists this clonotype with a few counts. The chain links TRBV7-9 to TRBJ2-2; D is ambiguous. The CDR3 sequence is 11 residues long. V gave up 6 bases and J gave up 5 bases, with 4 bases separating them. Germline V lookup: CDR1 SEHNR, CDR2 FQNEAQ (reference sequence). CDR3 bases: TGTGCCAGCAGGCGTACCGGGGAGCTGTTTTTT. It translates to CASRRTGELFF.

The chain carries TRBV7-8 and TRBJ2-3; TRBD1 aligns across 7 bases. Unmatched junction bases numbered 4, after V lost 1 base and J lost 6 bases. Germline CDR1 reads SGHVS; CDR2 reads FQNEAQ. CDR3 size: 14 residues. The CDR3: CASSLENRGDTQYF. The CDR3 nucleotides are TGTGCCAGCAGCTTAGAAAACAGGGGCGATACGCAGTATTTT.

This clonotype appeared a few times. V is TRBV12-3 or TRBV12-4 and J is TRBJ1-4; no definite D call. V was clipped by 2 bases and J by 5 bases, with 12 bases between them. This CDR3 has 15 amino acids. The CDR3 reads CASSLSSRGNEKLFF. DNA of the CDR3: TGTGCCAGCAGTTTATCTTCGCGAGGGAATGAAAAACTGTTTTTT.

This clonotype was observed a handful of times. The rearrangement joins TRBV20-1 to TRBJ2-7, with 7 positions matching TRBD1. The trim removed 0 bases at V and 7 bases at J, leaving 6 bases unmatched. Germline-derived CDR1 and CDR2 are DFQATT and SNEGSKA (reference sequence). CDR3 length: 13 residues. The CDR3 is CSARDRGSREQYF. CDR3 nucleotides: TGCAGTGCTAGAGACAGGGGGTCGAGGGAGCAGTACTTC.

In this sample, this clonotype turned up many times. This sequence joins TRBV6-1 and TRBJ2-7, with D unresolved. Trimming removed 7 bases at V and 0 bases at J, with 22 bases between. CDR3 size: 17 residues. Germline lookup yields CDR1 MNHNS and CDR2 SASEGT. The CDR3 DNA sequence: TGTGCCAGCACCCCTCTCCTCGGGCAGCCGAGCTCCTACGAGCAGTACTTC. Translation: CASTPLLGQPSSYEQYF.

This clonotype was seen at least ten times. The gene calls are TRBV19 and TRBJ2-1; D uncertain. Germline loops: CDR1 LNHDA, CDR2 SQIVND (reference sequence). This CDR3 has 11 residues. Trimming cost V 8 bases and J 11 bases, with 13 bases left between them. The CDR3 spells CASGYQSQQFF. The CDR3 region has the DNA TGTGCCAGTGGCTATCAGTCCCAGCAGTTCTTC.

This clonotype was found a few times. V and J are TRBV6-5 and TRBJ2-1, with TRBD2 matching 11 bases. Germline V lookup: CDR1 MNHEY, CDR2 SVGAGI. The CDR3 is made up of 19 amino acids. V gave up 2 bases and J gave up 8 bases; unmatched junction bases: 17. CDR3 in DNA: TGTGCCAGCAGTTACAAGTCTCCCTGGGGTAGCGGGAGGGCAGATGAGCAGTTCTTC. It codes for CASSYKSPWGSGRADEQFF.

Only a few counts were recorded for this clonotype. V usage is TRBV4-1 and J usage is TRBJ2-5; no clear D. The germline V and J ends were trimmed by 5 bases and 7 bases, with 14 bases remaining between them. Germline V CDR1 and CDR2: MGHRA, YSYEKL. There are 13 residues in the CDR3. CDR3 region: CASSTEDVGTQYF. CDR3 in DNA: TGCGCCAGCAGCACAGAGGACGTCGGGACCCAGTACTTC.

The rearrangement links TRBV6-2 or TRBV6-3 to TRBJ2-7; 9 bases map to TRBD2. Germline trimming cut 2 bases from V and 3 bases from J; bases unmatched to any gene: 8. This CDR3 spans 16 amino acids. Germline-derived CDR1 and CDR2 are MNHEY and SVGEGT. In nucleotides, the CDR3 is TGTGCCAGCAGTTACGGCCTAAGCGGGGGGTACTACGAGCAGTACTTC. It codes for CASSYGLSGGYYEQYF.